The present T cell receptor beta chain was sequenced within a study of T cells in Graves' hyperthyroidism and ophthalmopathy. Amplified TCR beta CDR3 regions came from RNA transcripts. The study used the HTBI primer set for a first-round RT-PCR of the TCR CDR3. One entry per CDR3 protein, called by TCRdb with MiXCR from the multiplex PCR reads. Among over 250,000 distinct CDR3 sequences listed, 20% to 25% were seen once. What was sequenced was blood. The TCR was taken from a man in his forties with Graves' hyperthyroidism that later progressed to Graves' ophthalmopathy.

The CDR3 sequence is CASSEEANSNQPQHF. The CDR3 nucleotides are TGTGCCAGCAGTGAAGAGGCAAATAGCAATCAGCCCCAGCATTTT. This sequence joins TRBV6-1 and TRBJ1-5; D uncertain. Per the germline V gene, CDR1 is MNHNS and CDR2 is SASEGT. V was clipped by 1 base and J by 0 bases, with 7 bases between them. This CDR3 spans 15 amino acids.